Listed below are T cell receptor beta chains from one sample, sequenced in a study of T-cell memory formation after mild COVID-19. Using its own MiXCR run on the 5' RACE reads, TCRdb lists one record per CDR3 protein. The sample yields 450,000 to 650,000 distinct CDR3 sequences, 18% seen once. Sample: PBMCs or a T cell subset sorted from them (not recorded which). The receptor source for this set is an adult woman who had mild COVID-19 (a few samples of this study predate the infection). Cell type and time point are not known. Each CDR3 is given with its conserved first and last residue. D genes are given only for firm matches. The size of a clone is reported for some rows only, either as once, few or many, or as a class for expanded clones.

V: TRBV12-3/TRBV12-4
size: -
D: -
J: TRBJ1-6
CDR3: CASRSGAEINSPLHF
DNA: TGTGCCAGCAGATCAGGGGCCGAAATTAATTCACCCCTCCACTTT

V: TRBV7-7
size: -
D: -
J: TRBJ2-1
CDR3: CASSLGPRGNEQFF
DNA: TGTGCTAGCAGCTTAGGCCCCCGGGGCAATGAGCAGTTCTTC

V: TRBV7-9
size: few
D: -
J: TRBJ2-3
CDR3: CASGSSMSEDTQYF
DNA: TGTGCCTCTGGAAGTAGCATGAGTGAAGATACGCAGTATTTT

V: TRBV3-1
size: -
D: TRBD2
J: TRBJ2-7
CDR3: CASSQGLTYEQYF
DNA: TGTGCCAGCAGCCAGGGACTAACCTACGAGCAGTACTTC

V: TRBV10-3
size: -
D: TRBD2
J: TRBJ2-7
CDR3: CAIMGAGSSYEQYF
DNA: TGTGCCATCATGGGAGCGGGATCCTCATACGAGCAGTACTTC

V: TRBV29-1
size: few
D: -
J: TRBJ2-1
CDR3: CSVAGRSSYNEQFF
DNA: TGCAGCGTTGCCGGCAGGAGCTCCTACAATGAGCAGTTCTTC

V: TRBV5-1
size: many
D: -
J: TRBJ1-4
CDR3: CASSSPEGGEKLFF
DNA: TGCGCCAGCAGCTCTCCCGAGGGGGGCGAAAAACTGTTTTTT

V: TRBV7-9
size: -
D: -
J: TRBJ1-1
CDR3: CASSLMGENTEAFF
DNA: TGTGCCAGCAGCTTAATGGGGGAGAACACTGAAGCTTTCTTT

V: TRBV20-1
size: few
D: -
J: TRBJ2-7
CDR3: CSAVFPRTAIYEQYF
DNA: TGCAGTGCCGTATTCCCCCGGACAGCAATTTACGAGCAGTACTTC

V: TRBV9
size: -
D: TRBD2
J: TRBJ2-3
CDR3: CASSVSGRFSDTQYF
DNA: TGTGCCAGCAGCGTTAGCGGGAGGTTCTCAGATACGCAGTATTTT

V: TRBV29-1
size: -
D: TRBD2
J: TRBJ2-5
CDR3: CSVEGGTTLGTQYF
DNA: TGCAGCGTTGAGGGCGGGACTACCCTAGGGACCCAGTACTTC

V: TRBV4-1
size: few
D: TRBD1
J: TRBJ2-7
CDR3: CASSPYGTGVPNEQYF
DNA: TGCGCCAGCAGCCCTTACGGGACAGGGGTTCCTAACGAGCAGTACTTC

V: TRBV7-7
size: -
D: TRBD2
J: TRBJ2-1
CDR3: CASSLGVPGTSGDSSYNEQFF
DNA: TGTGCTAGCAGCTTAGGGGTGCCCGGGACTAGCGGTGACAGCTCCTACAATGAGCAGTTCTTC

V: TRBV7-2
size: few
D: -
J: TRBJ2-1
CDR3: CASSLDSNVYNEQFF
DNA: TGTGCCAGCAGCTTAGACTCCAATGTGTACAATGAGCAGTTCTTC

V: TRBV6-5
size: few
D: -
J: TRBJ1-1
CDR3: CASSSPSGTEAFF
DNA: TGTGCCAGCAGTTCCCCATCAGGCACTGAAGCTTTCTTT

V: TRBV5-4
size: -
D: -
J: TRBJ1-2
CDR3: CASSLVGREGYGYTF
DNA: TGTGCCAGCAGCTTGGTAGGCAGGGAAGGCTATGGCTACACCTTC

V: TRBV4-2
size: -
D: -
J: TRBJ1-1
CDR3: CASSQGERGWNTEAFF
DNA: TGTGCCAGCAGCCAAGGGGAGCGGGGATGGAACACTGAAGCTTTCTTT